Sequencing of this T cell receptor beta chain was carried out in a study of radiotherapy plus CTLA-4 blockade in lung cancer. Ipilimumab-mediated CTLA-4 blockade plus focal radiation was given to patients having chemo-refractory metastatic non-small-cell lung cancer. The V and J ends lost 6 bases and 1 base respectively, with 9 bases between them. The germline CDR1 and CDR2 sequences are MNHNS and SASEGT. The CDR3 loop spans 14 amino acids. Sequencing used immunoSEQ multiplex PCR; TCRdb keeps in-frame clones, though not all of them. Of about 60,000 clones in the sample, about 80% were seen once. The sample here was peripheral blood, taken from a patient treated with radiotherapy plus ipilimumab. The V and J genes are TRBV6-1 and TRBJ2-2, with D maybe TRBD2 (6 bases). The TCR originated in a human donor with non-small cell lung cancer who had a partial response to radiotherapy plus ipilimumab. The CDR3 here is CASRDYQNTGELFF. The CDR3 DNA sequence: TGTGCCAGCAGGGACTACCAGAACACCGGGGAGCTGTTTTTT.